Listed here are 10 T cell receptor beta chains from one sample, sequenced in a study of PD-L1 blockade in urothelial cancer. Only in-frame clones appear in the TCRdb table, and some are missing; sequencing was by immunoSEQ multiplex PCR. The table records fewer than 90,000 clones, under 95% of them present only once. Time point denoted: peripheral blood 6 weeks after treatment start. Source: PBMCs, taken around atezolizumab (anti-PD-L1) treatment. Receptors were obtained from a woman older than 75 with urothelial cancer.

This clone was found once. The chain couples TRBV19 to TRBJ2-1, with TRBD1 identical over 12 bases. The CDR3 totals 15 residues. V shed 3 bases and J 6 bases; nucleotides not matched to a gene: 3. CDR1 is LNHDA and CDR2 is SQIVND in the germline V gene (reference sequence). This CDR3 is CASSIRGQGANEQFF. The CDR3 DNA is TGTGCCAGTAGTATCCGGGGACAGGGGGCCAATGAGCAGTTCTTC.

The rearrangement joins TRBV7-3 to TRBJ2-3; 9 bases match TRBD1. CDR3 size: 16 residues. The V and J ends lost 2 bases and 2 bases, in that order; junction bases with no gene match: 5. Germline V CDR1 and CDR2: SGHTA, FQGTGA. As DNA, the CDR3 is TGTGCCAGCAGCTTAGTCCCACAGGGGGCCACAGATACGCAGTATTTT. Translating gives CASSLVPQGATDTQYF.

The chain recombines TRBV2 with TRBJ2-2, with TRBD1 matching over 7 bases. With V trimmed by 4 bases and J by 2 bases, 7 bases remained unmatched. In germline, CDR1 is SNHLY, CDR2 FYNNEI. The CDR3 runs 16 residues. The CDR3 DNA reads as TGTGCCAGCAGTGCATCCGGGACAGATAACACCGGGGAGCTGTTTTTT. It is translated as CASSASGTDNTGELFF. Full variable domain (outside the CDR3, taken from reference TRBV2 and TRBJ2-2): EPEVTQTPSHQVTQMGQEVILRCVPISNHLYFYWYRQILGQKVEFLVSFYNNEISEKSEIFDDQFSVERPDGSNFTLKIRSTKLEDSAMYFCASSASGTDNTGELFFGEGSRLTVL.

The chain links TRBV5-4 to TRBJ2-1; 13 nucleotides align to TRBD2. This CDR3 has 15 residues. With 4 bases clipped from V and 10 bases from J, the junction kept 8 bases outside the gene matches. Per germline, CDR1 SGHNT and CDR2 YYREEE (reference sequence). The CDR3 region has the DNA TGTGCCAGCAGCCCTAGGACTAGCGGGGGCAACGAGCAGTTCTTC. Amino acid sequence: CASSPRTSGGNEQFF.

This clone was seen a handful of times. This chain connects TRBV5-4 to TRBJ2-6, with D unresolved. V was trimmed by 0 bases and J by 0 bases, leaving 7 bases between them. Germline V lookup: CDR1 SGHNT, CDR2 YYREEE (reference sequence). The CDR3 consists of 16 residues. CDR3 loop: CASSLVSPSGANVLTF. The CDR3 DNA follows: TGTGCCAGCAGCTTGGTCAGTCCCTCTGGGGCCAACGTCCTGACTTTC.

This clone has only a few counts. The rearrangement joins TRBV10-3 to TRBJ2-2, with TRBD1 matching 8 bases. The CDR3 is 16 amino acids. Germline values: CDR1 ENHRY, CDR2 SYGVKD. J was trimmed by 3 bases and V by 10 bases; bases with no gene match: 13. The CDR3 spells CATHFPGGKDTGELFF. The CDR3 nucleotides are TGTGCCACTCACTTCCCAGGGGGCAAAGACACCGGGGAGCTGTTTTTT.

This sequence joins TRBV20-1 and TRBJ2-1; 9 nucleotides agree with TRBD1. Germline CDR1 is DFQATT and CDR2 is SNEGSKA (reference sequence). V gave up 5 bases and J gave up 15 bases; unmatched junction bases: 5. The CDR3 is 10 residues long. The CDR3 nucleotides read TGCAGTGCTGACCGGGACAGGGTGTTCTTC. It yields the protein CSADRDRVFF.

CDR3 in amino acids: CASSLTGNTEAFF. The CDR3 DNA is TGTGCCAGCAGCCTCACAGGGAACACTGAAGCTTTCTTT. V and J are TRBV11-3 and TRBJ1-1; D might be TRBD1 (5 bases). V shed 5 bases and J shed 1 base, with 8 bases lying between them. The CDR3 length is 13 residues. Germline V gene data show CDR1 as SGHNT and CDR2 as YENEEA.

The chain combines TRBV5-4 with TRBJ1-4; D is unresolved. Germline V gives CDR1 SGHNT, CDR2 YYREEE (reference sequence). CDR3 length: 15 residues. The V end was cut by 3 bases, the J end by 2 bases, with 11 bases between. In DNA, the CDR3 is TGTGCCAGCAGCTCGAGGACTGAGACTAATGAAAAACTGTTTTTT. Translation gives CASSSRTETNEKLFF.

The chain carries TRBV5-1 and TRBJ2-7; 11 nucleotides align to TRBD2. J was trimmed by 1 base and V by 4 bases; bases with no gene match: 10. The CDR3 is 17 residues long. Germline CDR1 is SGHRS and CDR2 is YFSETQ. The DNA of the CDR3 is TGCGCCAGCAGCGACTCCATTCTAGCGGGAGGATCCTACGAGCAGTACTTC. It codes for CASSDSILAGGSYEQYF. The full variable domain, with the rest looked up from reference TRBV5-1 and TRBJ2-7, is KAGVTQTPRYLIKTRGQQVTLSCSPISGHRSVSWYQQTPGQGLQFLFEYFSETQRNKGNFPGRFSGRQFSNSRSEMNVSTLELGDSALYLCASSDSILAGGSYEQYFGPGTRLTVT.